One TCR beta chain is described in this entry. The antigen is unknown. The record originates from a study of CD8 T cells in ankylosing spondylitis. Study results and limitations: Clones tied to disease were said to be significantly enriched in matched ankylosing spondylitis synovial fluid. Seemingly characteristic of ankylosing spondylitis blood was a TCR beta motif consisting of about 8 highly homologous variants. Researchers report that disease-linked clones proved CD8+ and relatively rare in peripheral blood. Earlier reports found some motif variants in synovial fluid and blood in reactive arthritis.

Scientists made TCR beta libraries using quantitative 5'-RACE with molecular barcodes. Via MiXCR, TCRdb re-called the 5' RACE reads, giving one row per CDR3 protein. The sample consists of some 330,000 distinct CDR3 sequences, roughly 8% of them appearing once. The receptor comes from a male donor with ankylosing spondylitis. Sequences were obtained from blood, either unsorted or a sorted T cell fraction (not recorded which).

CDR3 nucleotide sequence: TGTGCCAGCAGTACAGCGGACCCTGCCCGCGAGTTCAAAAACATTCAGTACTTC. It translates to CASSTADPAREFKNIQYF. V is TRBV28 and J is TRBJ2-4, with D possibly TRBD2 on 5 matching bases. The CDR3 contains 18 residues. Trimming removed 5 bases from V and 3 bases from J, with 23 bases in between. CDR1 MDHEN and CDR2 SYDVKM come from the germline V gene.